This T cell receptor beta chain is drawn from a study of T cells after yellow fever vaccination. Study background: Low-cell-number fractions underwent preparation using SMART-Seq v4 Ultra Low Input.

The CDR3 has 13 amino acids. Trimming removed 3 bases from V and 5 bases from J, with 11 bases in between. Germline V lookup: CDR1 LNHDA, CDR2 SQIVND (reference sequence). The study made its TCR cDNA through 5'RACE template switching. That step introduced a universal primer site along with UMIs. TCRdb called the 5' RACE reads again in MiXCR, with one record for every CDR3 protein. Altogether 45,000 to 60,000 distinct CDR3 sequences are present, approximately 5.5% being singletons, with the ten largest covering 31%. Study results and limitations: Sorted memory subsets on day 0 showed almost all vaccine-responding clonotypes to be undetectable.

This sequence was found in a man aged 18-30 years who received the YFV17D yellow fever vaccine. The chain couples TRBV19 to TRBJ2-7; D remains unclear. Sequencing used PBMCs, either bulk or a sorted T-cell subset (CD4+, CD8+, memory, or dextramer-sorted; not recorded which), obtained on the day of the yellow fever booster vaccination. The CDR3 is CASSIRRLDEQYF. The CDR3 DNA is TGTGCCAGTAGTATCAGGCGGCTGGACGAGCAGTACTTC.